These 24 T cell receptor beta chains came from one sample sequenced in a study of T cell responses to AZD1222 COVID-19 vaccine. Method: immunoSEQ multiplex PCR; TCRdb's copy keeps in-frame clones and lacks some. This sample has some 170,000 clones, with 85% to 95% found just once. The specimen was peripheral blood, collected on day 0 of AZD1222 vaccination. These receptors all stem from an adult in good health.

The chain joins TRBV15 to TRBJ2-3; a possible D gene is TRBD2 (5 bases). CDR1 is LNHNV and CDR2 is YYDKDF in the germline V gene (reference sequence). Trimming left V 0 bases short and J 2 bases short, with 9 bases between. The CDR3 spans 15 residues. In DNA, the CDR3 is TGTGCCACCAGCAGAGAGAGCGGAATCACAGATACGCAGTATTTT. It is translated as CATSRESGITDTQYF.

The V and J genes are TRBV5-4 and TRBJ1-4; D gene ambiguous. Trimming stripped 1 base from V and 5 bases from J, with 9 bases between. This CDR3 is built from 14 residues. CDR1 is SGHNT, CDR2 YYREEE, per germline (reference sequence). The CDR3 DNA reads TGTGCCAGCAGCTTGTCACAGTACAATGAAAAACTGTTTTTT. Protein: CASSLSQYNEKLFF.

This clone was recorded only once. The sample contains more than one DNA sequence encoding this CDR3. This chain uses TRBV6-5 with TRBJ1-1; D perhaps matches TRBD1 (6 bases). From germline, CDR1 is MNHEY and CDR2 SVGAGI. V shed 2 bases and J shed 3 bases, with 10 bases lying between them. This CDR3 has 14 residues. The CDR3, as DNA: TGTGCCAGCAGTTACCGAGAGGGGGACACTGAAGCTTTCTTT. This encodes CASSYREGDTEAFF.

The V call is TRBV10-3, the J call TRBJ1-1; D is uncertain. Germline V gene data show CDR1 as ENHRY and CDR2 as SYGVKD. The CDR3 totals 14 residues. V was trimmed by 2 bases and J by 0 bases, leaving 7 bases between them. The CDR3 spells CAISEGRLNTEAFF. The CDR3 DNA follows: TGTGCCATCAGTGAGGGGAGACTGAACACTGAAGCTTTCTTT.

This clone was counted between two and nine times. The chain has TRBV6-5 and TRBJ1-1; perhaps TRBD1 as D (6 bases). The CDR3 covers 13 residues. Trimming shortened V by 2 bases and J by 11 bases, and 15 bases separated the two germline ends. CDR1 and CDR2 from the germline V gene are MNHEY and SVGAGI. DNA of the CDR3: TGTGCCAGCAGTTACCCCGGGACAAAGGTGGCTTTCTTT. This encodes CASSYPGTKVAFF.

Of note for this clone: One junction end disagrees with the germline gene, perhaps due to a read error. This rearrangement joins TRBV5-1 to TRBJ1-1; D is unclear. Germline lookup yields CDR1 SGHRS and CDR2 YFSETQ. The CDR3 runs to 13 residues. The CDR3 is CTSSLEGSTEAFF. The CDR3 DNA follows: TGCACCAGCAGCTTGGAGGGTAGCACTGAAGCTTTCTTT.

As DNA, the CDR3 is TGTGCCAGCAGTTTCACAGAAAGCCAGCCCCAGCATTTT. Amino acid sequence: CASSFTESQPQHF. The gene calls are TRBV6-5 and TRBJ1-5; D gene unclear. Germline assignment: CDR1 MNHEY and CDR2 SVGAGI. CDR3 length: 13 residues. V dropped 4 bases and J dropped 7 bases, with 11 bases sitting between them.

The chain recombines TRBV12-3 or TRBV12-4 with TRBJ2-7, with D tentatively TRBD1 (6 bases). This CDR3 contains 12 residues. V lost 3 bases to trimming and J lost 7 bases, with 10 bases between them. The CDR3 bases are TGTGCCAGCAGTTTTCAGGGGTGGGAGCAGTACTTC. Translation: CASSFQGWEQYF.

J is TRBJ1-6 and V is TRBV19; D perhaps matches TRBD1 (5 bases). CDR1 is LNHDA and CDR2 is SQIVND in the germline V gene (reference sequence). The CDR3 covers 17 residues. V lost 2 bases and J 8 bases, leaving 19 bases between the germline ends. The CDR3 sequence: CASSIFGTGGWDSPLHF. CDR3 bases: TGTGCCAGTAGTATATTTGGAACAGGCGGTTGGGATTCACCCCTCCACTTT. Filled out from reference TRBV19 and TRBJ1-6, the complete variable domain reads DGGITQSPKYLFRKEGQNVTLSCEQNLNHDAMYWYRQDPGQGLRLIYYSQIVNDFQKGDIAEGYSVSREKKESFPLTVTSAQKNPTAFYLCASSIFGTGGWDSPLHFGNGTRLTVT.

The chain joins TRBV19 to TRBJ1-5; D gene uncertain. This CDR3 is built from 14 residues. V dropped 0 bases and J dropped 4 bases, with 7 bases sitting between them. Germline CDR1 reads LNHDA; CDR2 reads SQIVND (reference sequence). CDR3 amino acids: CASSIEPENQPQHF. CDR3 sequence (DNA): TGTGCCAGTAGTATAGAGCCAGAAAATCAGCCCCAGCATTTT.

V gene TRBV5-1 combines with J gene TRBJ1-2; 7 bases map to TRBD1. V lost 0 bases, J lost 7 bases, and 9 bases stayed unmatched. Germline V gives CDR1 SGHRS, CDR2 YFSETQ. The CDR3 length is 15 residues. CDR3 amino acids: CASSLESRQGGGYTF. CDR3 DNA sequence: TGCGCCAGCAGCTTGGAGTCCCGACAGGGAGGTGGCTACACCTTC.

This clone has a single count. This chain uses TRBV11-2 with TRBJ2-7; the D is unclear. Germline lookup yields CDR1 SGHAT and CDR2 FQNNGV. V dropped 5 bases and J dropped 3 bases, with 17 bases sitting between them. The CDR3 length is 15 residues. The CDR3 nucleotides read TGTGCCAGCAGCGATCGTAAGCTGACACTCTACGAGCAGTACTTC. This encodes CASSDRKLTLYEQYF.

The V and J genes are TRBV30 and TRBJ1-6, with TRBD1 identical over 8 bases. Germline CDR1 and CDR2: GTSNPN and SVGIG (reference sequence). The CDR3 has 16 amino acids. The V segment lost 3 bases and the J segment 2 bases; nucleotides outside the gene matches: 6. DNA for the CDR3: TGTGCCTGGAGCAGACAGGGGAGCCCCTATAATTCACCCCTCCACTTT. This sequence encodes CAWSRQGSPYNSPLHF.

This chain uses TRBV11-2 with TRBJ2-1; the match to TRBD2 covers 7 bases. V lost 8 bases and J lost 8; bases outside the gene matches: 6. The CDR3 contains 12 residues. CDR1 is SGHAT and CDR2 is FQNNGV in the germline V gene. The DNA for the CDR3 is TGTGCCAGCCCCCCGACTAGCCATGAGCAGTTCTTC. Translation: CASPPTSHEQFF. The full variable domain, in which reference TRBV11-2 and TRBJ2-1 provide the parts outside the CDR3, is EAGVAQSPRYKIIEKRQSVAFWCNPISGHATLYWYQQILGQGPKLLIQFQNNGVVDDSQLPKDRFSAERLKGVDSTLKIQPAKLEDSAVYLCASPPTSHEQFFGPGTRLTVL.

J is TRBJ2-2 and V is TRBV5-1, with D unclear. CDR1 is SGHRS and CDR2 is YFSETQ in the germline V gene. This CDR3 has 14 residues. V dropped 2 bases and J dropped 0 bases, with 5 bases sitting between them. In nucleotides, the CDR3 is TGCGCCAGCAGCTTCGCCCCGAACACCGGGGAGCTGTTTTTT. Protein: CASSFAPNTGELFF.

CDR3: CASSNDNQPQHF. The CDR3 DNA follows: TGTGCCAGCAGCAACGACAATCAGCCCCAGCATTTT. The chain is built from TRBV3-1 (or the pseudogene TRBV3-2) and TRBJ1-5, with D unclear. The germline CDR1 and CDR2 sequences are LGHDT and YNNKEL (reference sequence). The CDR3 covers 12 residues. Trimming stripped 5 bases from V and 3 bases from J, with 5 bases between.

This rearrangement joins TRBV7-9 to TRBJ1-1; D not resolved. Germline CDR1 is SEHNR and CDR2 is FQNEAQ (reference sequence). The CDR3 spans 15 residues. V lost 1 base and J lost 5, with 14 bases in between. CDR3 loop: CASSLVQPTRTEAFF. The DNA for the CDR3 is TGTGCCAGCAGCTTAGTACAGCCCACGAGAACTGAAGCTTTCTTT.

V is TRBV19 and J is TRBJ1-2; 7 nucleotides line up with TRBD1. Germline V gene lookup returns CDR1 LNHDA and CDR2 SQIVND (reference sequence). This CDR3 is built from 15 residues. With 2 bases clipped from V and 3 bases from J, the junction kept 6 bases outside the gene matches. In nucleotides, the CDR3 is TGTGCCAGTAGTATAATGACAGGGATTGACTATGGCTACACCTTC. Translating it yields CASSIMTGIDYGYTF.

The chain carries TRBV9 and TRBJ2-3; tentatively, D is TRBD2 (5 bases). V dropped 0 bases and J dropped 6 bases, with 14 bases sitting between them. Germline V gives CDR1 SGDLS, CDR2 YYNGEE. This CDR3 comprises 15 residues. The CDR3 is CASSVVGGPRDTQYF. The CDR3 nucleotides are TGTGCCAGCAGCGTAGTTGGAGGTCCTCGGGATACGCAGTATTTT.

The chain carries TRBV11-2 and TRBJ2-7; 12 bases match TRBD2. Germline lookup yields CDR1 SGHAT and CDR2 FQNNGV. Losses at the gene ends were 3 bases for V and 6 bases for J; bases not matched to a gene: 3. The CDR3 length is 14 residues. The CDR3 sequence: CASSLLAGGSEQYF. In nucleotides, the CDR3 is TGTGCCAGCAGCTTGCTAGCGGGAGGGTCCGAGCAGTACTTC.

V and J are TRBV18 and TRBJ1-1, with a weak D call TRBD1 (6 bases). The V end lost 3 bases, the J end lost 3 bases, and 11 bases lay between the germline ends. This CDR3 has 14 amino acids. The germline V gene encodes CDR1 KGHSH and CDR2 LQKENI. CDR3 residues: CASSPSRGDTEAFF. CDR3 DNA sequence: TGTGCCAGCTCACCTTCCAGGGGAGACACTGAAGCTTTCTTT.

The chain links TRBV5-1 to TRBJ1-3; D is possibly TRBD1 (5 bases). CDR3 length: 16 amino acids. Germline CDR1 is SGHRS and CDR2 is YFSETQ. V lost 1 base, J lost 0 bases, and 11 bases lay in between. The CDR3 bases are TGCGCCAGCAGCTTGCAGGGTTCTTTCTCTGGAAACACCATATATTTT. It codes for CASSLQGSFSGNTIYF.

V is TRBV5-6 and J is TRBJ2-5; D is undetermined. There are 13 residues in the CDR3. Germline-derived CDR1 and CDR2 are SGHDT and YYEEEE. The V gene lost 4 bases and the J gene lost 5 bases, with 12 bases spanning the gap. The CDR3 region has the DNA TGTGCCAGCAGCGGCTACCCCGAGGAGACCCAGTACTTC. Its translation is CASSGYPEETQYF.

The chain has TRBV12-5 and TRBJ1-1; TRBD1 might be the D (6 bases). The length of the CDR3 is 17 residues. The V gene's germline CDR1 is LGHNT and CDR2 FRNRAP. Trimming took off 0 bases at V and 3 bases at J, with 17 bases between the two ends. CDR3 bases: TGTGCTAGTGGTTTGGTACGCACGAATCGACAGGACACTGAAGCTTTCTTT. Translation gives CASGLVRTNRQDTEAFF.